This T cell receptor beta chain appears in the sequencing data of a study of identical twins. From the 5' RACE reads, TCRdb called clonotypes with MiXCR, one entry per CDR3 protein. The data contain some 260,000 distinct CDR3 sequences, about 14% of them singletons. The CDR3 has 14 residues. Trimming took off 4 bases at V and 7 bases at J, with 16 bases between the two ends. The V gene's germline CDR1 is SEHNR and CDR2 FQNEAQ (reference sequence). Sequenced material: memory (CD45RO+) T cells sorted from blood. The sequence came from a woman in her late teens or twenties in good health. The V and J genes are TRBV7-9 and TRBJ1-1; the D is unclear. The CDR3 DNA follows: TGTGCCAGCAGCTATTATACAGACCCGGGTGAAGCTTTCTTT. Protein: CASSYYTDPGEAFF.